This T cell receptor beta chain is drawn from a study of blood T cell repertoires in COVID-19. Study-level information: Both acute and convalescent COVID-19 samples were obtained from the United States, Italy and Spain.

V shed 1 base and J shed 4 bases, with 7 bases lying between them. The germline V gene has CDR1 LGHNA and CDR2 YNFKEQ. CDR3 length equals 13 residues. In the original workflow: Researchers report that nucleated cell counts were estimated from reference gene primer amplification. Libraries were prepared by immunoSEQ multiplex PCR; TCRdb keeps only in-frame clonotypes and omits some of them. Clonal size and the V and J genes are those of that table, whereas D and trimming came from the DNA. The data contain approximately 240,000 clones, about 88% of them singletons. The receptor comes from a woman between 35 and 50 years old who had recovered from COVID-19. The sequenced sample was peripheral blood. This chain uses TRBV4-2 with TRBJ1-2; no clear D gene. The CDR3 sequence: CASSQVPLYGYTF. CDR3 sequence (DNA): TGTGCCAGCAGCCAAGTCCCCCTCTATGGCTACACCTTC.